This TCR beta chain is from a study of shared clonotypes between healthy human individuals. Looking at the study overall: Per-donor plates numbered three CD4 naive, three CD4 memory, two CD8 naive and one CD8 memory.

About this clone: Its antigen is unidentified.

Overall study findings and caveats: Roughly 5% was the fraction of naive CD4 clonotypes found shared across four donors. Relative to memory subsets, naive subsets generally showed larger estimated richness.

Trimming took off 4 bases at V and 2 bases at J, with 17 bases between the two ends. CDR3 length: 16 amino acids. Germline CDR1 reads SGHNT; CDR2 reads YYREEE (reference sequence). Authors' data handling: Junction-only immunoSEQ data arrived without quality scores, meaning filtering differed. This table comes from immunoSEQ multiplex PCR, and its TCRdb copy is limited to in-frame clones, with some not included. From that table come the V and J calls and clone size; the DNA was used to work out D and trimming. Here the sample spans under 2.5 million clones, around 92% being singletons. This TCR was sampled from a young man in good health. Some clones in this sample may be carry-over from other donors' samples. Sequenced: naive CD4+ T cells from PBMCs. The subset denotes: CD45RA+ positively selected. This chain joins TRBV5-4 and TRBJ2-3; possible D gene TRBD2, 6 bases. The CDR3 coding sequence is TGTGCCAGCAGCCAGGAGGGGCGGGCCCCCACAGATACGCAGTATTTT. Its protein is CASSQEGRAPTDTQYF. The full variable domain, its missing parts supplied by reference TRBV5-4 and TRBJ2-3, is ETGVTQSPTHLIKTRGQQVTLRCSSQSGHNTVSWYQQALGQGPQFIFQYYREEENGRGNFPPRFSGLQFPNYSSELNVNALELDDSALYLCASSQEGRAPTDTQYFGPGTRLTVL.